This T cell receptor (beta chain) was sequenced for a study of shared clonotypes between healthy human individuals. Notes on the study in general: Sampling was confined to blood; repertoires within tissues likely differ. Rarefaction curves obtained for sorted subsets showed sequencing incomplete despite large depth.

This CDR3 contains 14 residues. Trimming removed 8 bases from V and 0 bases from J; junction bases left unmatched: 3. Germline V CDR1 and CDR2: SNHLY, FYNNEI. Division of CD4+ cells produced a CD45RA+ naive subset and a CD45RA-negative memory subset. As concerns this clone: Its antigen remains unknown.

Each subset's genomic DNA was shared equally among a number of immunoSEQ plates. Profiled with immunoSEQ multiplex PCR; TCRdb holds only in-frame clones, not every one. The table has hundreds of thousands of clones, almost 97% seen once. The gene calls are TRBV2 and TRBJ1-4; 7 positions match TRBD1. Sequenced: naive CD4+ T cells sorted from blood. Subset denoted: CD45RA+ positively selected. The origin of this receptor is a woman in her 30s in good health. CDR3 in amino acids: CASAGQATNEKLFF. The CDR3, as DNA: TGTGCCAGCGCCGGACAGGCAACTAATGAAAAACTGTTTTTT.